These 16 T cell receptor beta chains were all obtained from the same sample, sequenced in a study of T cell responses to AZD1222 COVID-19 vaccine. Assay: immunoSEQ multiplex PCR; the TCRdb copy retains only in-frame clones and omits some. The sample carries 110,000 or so clones, about 87% recorded once. Sequenced material: peripheral blood, taken 28 days after the second AZD1222 dose. The receptors were sampled from an adult who received the AZD1222 COVID-19 vaccine.

This chain connects TRBV15 to TRBJ2-7, with 14 bases that match TRBD2. This CDR3 spans 17 amino acids. Germline assignment: CDR1 LNHNV and CDR2 YYDKDF (reference sequence). V shed 1 base, J shed 3 bases, and the junction held 5 bases outside the gene matches. CDR3 in amino acids: CATSRGLAGGRDYEQYF. The CDR3 DNA follows: TGTGCCACCAGCAGAGGACTAGCGGGGGGGCGAGACTACGAGCAGTACTTC. The complete variable domain, with remaining parts taken from reference TRBV15 and TRBJ2-7, reads DAMVIQNPRYQVTQFGKPVTLSCSQTLNHNVMYWYQQKSSQAPKLLFHYYDKDFNNEADTPDNFQSRRPNTSFCFLDIRSPGLGDTAMYLCATSRGLAGGRDYEQYFGPGTRLTVT.

V usage is TRBV5-4 and J usage is TRBJ2-3, with a tentative D call TRBD1 (5 bases). Trimming shortened V by 4 bases and J by 2 bases, and 11 bases separated the two germline ends. Germline V gene data show CDR1 as SGHNT and CDR2 as YYREEE (reference sequence). The CDR3 extends over 14 amino acids. The CDR3: CASSPTTDTDTQYF. The CDR3 DNA follows: TGTGCCAGCAGCCCAACGACAGACACAGATACGCAGTATTTT.

The chain uses TRBV6-5 and TRBJ1-6; tentative D call: TRBD1 (6 bases). Germline loops: CDR1 MNHEY, CDR2 SVGAGI. V dropped 7 bases and J dropped 4 bases, with 11 bases sitting between them. This CDR3 region has 14 residues. CDR3 bases: TGTGCCAGCACAATAACAGGGTATAATTCACCCCTCCACTTT. Translating gives CASTITGYNSPLHF.

The V call is TRBV10-3, the J call TRBJ2-3; D remains ambiguous. This CDR3 has 13 amino acids. The germline V gene has CDR1 ENHRY and CDR2 SYGVKD. V lost 1 base to trimming and J lost 1 base, with 3 bases between them. CDR3 nucleotide sequence: TGTGCCATCAGTGAGTATGGCACAGATACGCAGTATTTT. It encodes CAISEYGTDTQYF.

This chain joins TRBV6-5 and TRBJ1-1; D is uncertain. Germline CDR1 reads MNHEY; CDR2 reads SVGAGI. V dropped 7 bases and J dropped 1 base, with 13 bases sitting between them. This CDR3 comprises 14 residues. The CDR3 is CASNSRTENTEAFF. Here the CDR3 DNA reads TGTGCCAGCAATTCGAGAACAGAGAACACTGAAGCTTTCTTT.

The chain couples TRBV14 to TRBJ1-1, with D tentatively TRBD1 (5 bases). Per germline, CDR1 SGHDN and CDR2 FVKESK. The CDR3 sequence is 15 residues long. The ends were cut back, 4 bases at V and 4 bases at J, with 16 bases in the middle. The CDR3 nucleotides read TGTGCCAGCAGCCGTTGGACGGGGGTGGCCACTGAAGCTTTCTTT. Residues: CASSRWTGVATEAFF. Full variable domain (missing parts from reference TRBV14 and TRBJ1-1): EAGVTQFPSHSVIEKGQTVTLRCDPISGHDNLYWYRRVMGKEIKFLLHFVKESKQDESGMPNNRFLAERTGGTYSTLKVQPAELEDSGVYFCASSRWTGVATEAFFGQGTRLTVV.

This chain connects TRBV2 to TRBJ1-5; the D gene is possibly TRBD1 (5 bases). The V end was cut by 6 bases, the J end by 10 bases, with 16 bases between. Germline CDR1 and CDR2: SNHLY and FYNNEI. The CDR3 length is 13 residues. The CDR3: CASREQVTQPQHF. CDR3 nucleotides: TGTGCCAGCAGGGAACAGGTGACGCAACCCCAGCATTTT.

CDR3 bases: TGTGCCAGCAGTTACTCTGGGGGCAACTACGAGCAGTACTTC. Its protein is CASSYSGGNYEQYF. The J gene is TRBJ2-7, the V gene TRBV6-5, with D perhaps matching TRBD1 (6 bases). The V and J ends lost 0 bases and 3 bases respectively, with 9 bases between them. Looked up from germline, CDR1 is MNHEY and CDR2 is SVGAGI. The CDR3 extends over 14 amino acids.

The gene calls are TRBV6-2 or TRBV6-3 and TRBJ2-1, with D possibly being TRBD1 (6 bases). With 3 bases removed from V and 3 bases from J, the gap between germline ends came to 9 bases. The CDR3 contains 14 residues. Germline V lookup: CDR1 MNHEY, CDR2 SVGEGT. DNA of the CDR3: TGTGCCAGCAGTTATATGGACAGCTACAATGAGCAGTTCTTC. Translated: CASSYMDSYNEQFF.

This chain uses TRBV6-5 with TRBJ1-5; 7 nucleotides agree with TRBD1. The length of the CDR3 is 15 residues. Germline-derived CDR1 and CDR2 are MNHEY and SVGAGI. V trimming: 5 bases; J trimming: 2 bases; junction bases outside the gene matches: 6. The chain's CDR3 is CASSIQGKGNQPQHF. In DNA, the CDR3 is TGTGCCAGCAGTATACAGGGGAAGGGCAATCAGCCCCAGCATTTT.

This sequence joins TRBV11-2 and TRBJ1-1; D is ambiguous. The CDR3 has 13 residues. Germline V lookup: CDR1 SGHAT, CDR2 FQNNGV. With 5 bases removed from V and 2 bases from J, the gap between germline ends came to 9 bases. In DNA form, the CDR3 reads TGTGCCAGCAGCGAACAGCCAAACACTGAAGCTTTCTTT. Translated: CASSEQPNTEAFF.

This chain joins TRBV28 and TRBJ1-1; 10 positions agree with TRBD1. Germline CDR1 and CDR2: MDHEN and SYDVKM. The ends lost 7 bases at V and 3 bases at J; junction bases unmatched: 8. This CDR3 spans 15 amino acids. In DNA, the CDR3 is TGTGCCAGCACCGGAACCGGGACAGGGGACACTGAAGCTTTCTTT. Translated, it gives CASTGTGTGDTEAFF.

The gene calls are TRBV10-1 and TRBJ2-1; 11 positions match TRBD1. J gave up 9 bases and V 7 bases, and 5 bases lay outside the gene matches. The CDR3 is 13 amino acids. The germline V gene encodes CDR1 WNHNN and CDR2 SYGVQD (reference sequence). CDR3 amino acids: CASTTGTGGEQFF. CDR3 sequence (DNA): TGCGCCAGCACCACCGGGACAGGGGGTGAGCAGTTCTTC.

This chain links TRBV12-3 or TRBV12-4 with TRBJ2-3, with D uncertain. The CDR3 has 12 amino acids. Trimming stripped 5 bases from V and 2 bases from J, with 5 bases between. This CDR3 is CASSIYTDTQYF. CDR3 DNA sequence: TGTGCCAGCAGTATCTACACAGATACGCAGTATTTT.

The chain joins TRBV15 to TRBJ2-3, with unresolved D. V was shortened by 0 bases and J by 4 bases, with 11 bases between the two germline ends. CDR1 and CDR2 from the germline V gene are LNHNV and YYDKDF (reference sequence). The CDR3 length is 15 residues. The CDR3: CATSRERVYSDTQYF. CDR3 DNA: TGTGCCACCAGCAGAGAAAGGGTATATTCAGATACGCAGTATTTT.

This clone occurred once. The rearrangement links TRBV29-1 to TRBJ2-5; D is possibly TRBD2 (6 bases). CDR1 and CDR2 (germline): SQVTM, ANQGSEA. The CDR3 spans 14 residues. Trimming stripped 5 bases from V and 5 bases from J, with 18 bases between. CDR3 nucleotide sequence: TGCAGCGTTTCGGGGGAAAAGGGGATCGAGACCCAGTACTTC. Translated: CSVSGEKGIETQYF.